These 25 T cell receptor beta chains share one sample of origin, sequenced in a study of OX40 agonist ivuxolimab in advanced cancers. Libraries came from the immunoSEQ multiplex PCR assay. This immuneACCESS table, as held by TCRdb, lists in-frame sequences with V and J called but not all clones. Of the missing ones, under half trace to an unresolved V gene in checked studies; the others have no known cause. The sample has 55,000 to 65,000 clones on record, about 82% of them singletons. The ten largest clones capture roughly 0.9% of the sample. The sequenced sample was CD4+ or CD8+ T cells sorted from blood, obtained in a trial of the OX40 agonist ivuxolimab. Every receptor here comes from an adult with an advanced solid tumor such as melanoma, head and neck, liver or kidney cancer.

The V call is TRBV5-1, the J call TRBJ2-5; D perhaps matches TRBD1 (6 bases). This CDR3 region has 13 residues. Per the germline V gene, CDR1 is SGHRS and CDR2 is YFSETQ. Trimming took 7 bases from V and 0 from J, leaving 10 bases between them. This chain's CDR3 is CASCRGHQETQYF. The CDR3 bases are TGCGCCAGCTGCAGGGGCCACCAAGAGACCCAGTACTTC.

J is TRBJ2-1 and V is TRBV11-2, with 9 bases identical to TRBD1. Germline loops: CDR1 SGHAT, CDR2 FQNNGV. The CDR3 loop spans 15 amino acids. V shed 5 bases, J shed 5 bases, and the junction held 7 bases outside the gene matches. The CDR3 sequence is CASSPTTGGDNEQFF. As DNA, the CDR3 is TGTGCCAGCAGCCCAACGACAGGGGGAGACAATGAGCAGTTCTTC.

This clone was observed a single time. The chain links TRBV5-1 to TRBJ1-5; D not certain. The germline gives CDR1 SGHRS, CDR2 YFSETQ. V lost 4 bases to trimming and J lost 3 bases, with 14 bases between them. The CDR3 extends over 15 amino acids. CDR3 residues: CASSVDFNPNQPQHF. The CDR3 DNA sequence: TGCGCCAGCAGCGTGGACTTCAACCCCAATCAGCCCCAGCATTTT. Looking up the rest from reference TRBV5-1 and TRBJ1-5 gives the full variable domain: KAGVTQTPRYLIKTRGQQVTLSCSPISGHRSVSWYQQTPGQGLQFLFEYFSETQRNKGNFPGRFSGRQFSNSRSEMNVSTLELGDSALYLCASSVDFNPNQPQHFGDGTRLSIL.

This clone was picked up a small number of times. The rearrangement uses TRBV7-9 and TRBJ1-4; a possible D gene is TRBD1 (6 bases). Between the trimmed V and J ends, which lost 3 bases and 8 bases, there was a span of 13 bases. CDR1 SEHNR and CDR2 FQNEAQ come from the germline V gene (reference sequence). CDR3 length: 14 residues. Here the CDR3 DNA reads TGTGCCAGCAGCTTGGGGGCAGGGTCGGAAAAACTGTTTTTT. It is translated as CASSLGAGSEKLFF. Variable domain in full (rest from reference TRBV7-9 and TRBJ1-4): DTGVSQNPRHKITKRGQNVTFRCDPISEHNRLYWYRQTLGQGPEFLTYFQNEAQLEKSRLLSDRFSAERPKGSFSTLEIQRTEQGDSAMYLCASSLGAGSEKLFFGSGTQLSVL.

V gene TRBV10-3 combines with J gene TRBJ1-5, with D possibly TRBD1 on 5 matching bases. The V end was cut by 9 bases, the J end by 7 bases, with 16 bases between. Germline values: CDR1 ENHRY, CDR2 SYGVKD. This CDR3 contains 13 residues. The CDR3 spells CAMSGGIYQPQHF. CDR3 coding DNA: TGTGCCATGTCGGGGGGGATATACCAGCCCCAGCATTTT.

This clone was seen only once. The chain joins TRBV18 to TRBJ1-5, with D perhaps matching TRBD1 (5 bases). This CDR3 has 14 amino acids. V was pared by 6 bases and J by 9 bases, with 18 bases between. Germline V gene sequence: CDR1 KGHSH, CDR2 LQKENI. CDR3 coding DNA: TGTGCCAGCTCCCCATACAGTACTCAGGGGCCCCAGCATTTT. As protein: CASSPYSTQGPQHF.

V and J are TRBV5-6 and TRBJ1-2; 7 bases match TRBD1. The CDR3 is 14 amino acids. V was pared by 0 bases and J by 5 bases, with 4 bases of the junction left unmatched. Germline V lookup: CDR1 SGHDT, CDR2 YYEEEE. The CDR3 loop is CASSLGQGWYGYTF. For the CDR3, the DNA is TGTGCCAGCAGCTTGGGACAGGGATGGTATGGCTACACCTTC.

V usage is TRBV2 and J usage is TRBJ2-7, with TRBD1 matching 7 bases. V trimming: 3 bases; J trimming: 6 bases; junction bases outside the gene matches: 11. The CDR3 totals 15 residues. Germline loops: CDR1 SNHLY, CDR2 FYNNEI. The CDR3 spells CASSEAQGMRGEQYF. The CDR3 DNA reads TGTGCCAGCAGTGAGGCACAGGGGATGCGTGGCGAGCAGTACTTC.

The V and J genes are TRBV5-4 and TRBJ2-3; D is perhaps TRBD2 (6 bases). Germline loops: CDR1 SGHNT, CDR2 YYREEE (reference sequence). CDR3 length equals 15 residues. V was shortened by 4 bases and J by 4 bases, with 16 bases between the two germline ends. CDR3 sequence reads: CASSPGLLGADTQYF. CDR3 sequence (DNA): TGTGCCAGCAGCCCGGGACTCCTCGGGGCAGATACGCAGTATTTT.

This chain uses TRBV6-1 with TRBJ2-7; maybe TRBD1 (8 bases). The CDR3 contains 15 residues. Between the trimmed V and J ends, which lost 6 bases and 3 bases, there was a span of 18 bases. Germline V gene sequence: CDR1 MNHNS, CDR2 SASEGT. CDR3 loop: CASSPAGTGVYEQYF. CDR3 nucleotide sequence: TGTGCCAGCAGCCCAGCGGGGACAGGCGTCTACGAGCAGTACTTC.

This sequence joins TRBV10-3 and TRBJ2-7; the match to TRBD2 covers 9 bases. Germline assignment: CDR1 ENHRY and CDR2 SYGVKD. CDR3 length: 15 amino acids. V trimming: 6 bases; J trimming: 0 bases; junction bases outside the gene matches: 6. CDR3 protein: CAISLTSGNSYEQYF. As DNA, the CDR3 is TGTGCCATCAGCTTGACTAGCGGAAACTCCTACGAGCAGTACTTC.

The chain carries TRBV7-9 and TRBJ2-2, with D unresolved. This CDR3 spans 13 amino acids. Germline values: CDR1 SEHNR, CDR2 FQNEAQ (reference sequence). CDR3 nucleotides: TGTGTCGGTGAGGAATCGAACACCGGGGAGCTGTTTTTT. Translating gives CVGEESNTGELFF.

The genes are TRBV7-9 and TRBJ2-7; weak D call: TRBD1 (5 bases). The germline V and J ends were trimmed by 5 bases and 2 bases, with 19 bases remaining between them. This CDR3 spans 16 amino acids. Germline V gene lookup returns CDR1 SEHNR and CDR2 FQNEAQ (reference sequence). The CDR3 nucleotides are TGTGCCAGCAGCCCAGGGTCCCGATTCCCGCCCTACGAGCAGTACTTC. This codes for CASSPGSRFPPYEQYF.

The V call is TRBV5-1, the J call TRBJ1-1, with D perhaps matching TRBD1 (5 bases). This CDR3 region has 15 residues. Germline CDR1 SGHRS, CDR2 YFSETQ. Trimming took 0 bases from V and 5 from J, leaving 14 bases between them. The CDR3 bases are TGCGCCAGCAGCTTGGTTACCGACAGTTTAACTGAAGCTTTCTTT. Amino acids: CASSLVTDSLTEAFF.

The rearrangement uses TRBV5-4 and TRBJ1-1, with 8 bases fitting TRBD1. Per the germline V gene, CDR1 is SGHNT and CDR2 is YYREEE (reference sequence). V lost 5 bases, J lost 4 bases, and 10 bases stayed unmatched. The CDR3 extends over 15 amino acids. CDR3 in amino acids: CASSRGGTGTTEAFF. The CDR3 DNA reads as TGTGCCAGCAGTCGAGGAGGGACAGGTACCACTGAAGCTTTCTTT.

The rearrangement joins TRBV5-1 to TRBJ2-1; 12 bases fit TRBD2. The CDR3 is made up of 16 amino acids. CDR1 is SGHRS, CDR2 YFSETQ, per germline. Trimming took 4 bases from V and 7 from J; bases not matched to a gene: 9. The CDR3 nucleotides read TGCGCCAGCAGCATGATCCTAGCGGGGGGGCCAAATGAGCAGTTCTTC. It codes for CASSMILAGGPNEQFF.

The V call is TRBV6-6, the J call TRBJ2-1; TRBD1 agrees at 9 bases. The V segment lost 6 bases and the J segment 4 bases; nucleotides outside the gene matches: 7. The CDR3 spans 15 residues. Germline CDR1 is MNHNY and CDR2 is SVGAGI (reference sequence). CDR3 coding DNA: TGTGCCAGCAGGGCTCGGGACAGGGCTTACAATGAGCAGTTCTTC. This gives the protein CASRARDRAYNEQFF.

CDR3 in amino acids: CASSPSNRAEQYF. CDR3 DNA: TGTGCCAGCTCACCATCCAACAGGGCCGAGCAGTACTTC. The chain carries TRBV18 and TRBJ2-7, with D perhaps TRBD1 (6 bases). Germline loops: CDR1 KGHSH, CDR2 LQKENI. There are 13 residues in the CDR3. Trimming took 2 bases from V and 6 from J, leaving 11 bases between them.

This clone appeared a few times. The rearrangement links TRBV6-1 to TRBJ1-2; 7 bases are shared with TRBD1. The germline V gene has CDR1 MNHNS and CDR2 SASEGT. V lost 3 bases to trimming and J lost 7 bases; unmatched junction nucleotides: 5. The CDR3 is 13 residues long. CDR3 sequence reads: CASSDGQVFGYTF. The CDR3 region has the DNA TGTGCCAGCAGTGACGGACAGGTCTTTGGCTACACCTTC.

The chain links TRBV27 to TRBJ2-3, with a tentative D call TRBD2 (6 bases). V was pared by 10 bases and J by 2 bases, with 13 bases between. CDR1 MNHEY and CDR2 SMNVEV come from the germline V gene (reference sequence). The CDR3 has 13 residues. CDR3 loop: CATRGSITDTQYF. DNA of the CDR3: TGTGCCACTCGGGGGTCGATCACAGATACGCAGTATTTT.

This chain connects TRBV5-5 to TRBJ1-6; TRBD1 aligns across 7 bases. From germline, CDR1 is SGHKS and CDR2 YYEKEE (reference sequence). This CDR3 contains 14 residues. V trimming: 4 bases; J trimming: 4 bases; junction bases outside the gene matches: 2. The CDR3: CASSTGQYNSPLHF. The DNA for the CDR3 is TGTGCCAGCAGCACGGGACAGTATAATTCACCCCTCCACTTT.

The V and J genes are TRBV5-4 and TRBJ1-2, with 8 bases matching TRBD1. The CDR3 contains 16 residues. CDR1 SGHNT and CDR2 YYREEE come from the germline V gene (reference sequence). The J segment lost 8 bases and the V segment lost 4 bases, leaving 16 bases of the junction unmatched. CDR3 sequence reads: CASSPGQGASSWGYTF. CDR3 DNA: TGTGCCAGCAGCCCGGGCCAGGGGGCTTCGTCGTGGGGCTACACCTTC.

DNA for the CDR3: TGTGCCAGCTCACCAGGCAGACAGACCTACGAGCAGTACTTC. Translating it yields CASSPGRQTYEQYF. The chain combines TRBV18 with TRBJ2-7, with a weak D call TRBD1 (5 bases). The germline gives CDR1 KGHSH, CDR2 LQKENI. CDR3 length equals 14 residues. The V end lost 2 bases, the J end lost 2 bases, and 10 bases lay between the germline ends.

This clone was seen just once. The CDR3 reads CASSPPGRGLETQYF. The CDR3 bases are TGTGCCAGTAGTCCCCCGGGCAGGGGGCTGGAGACCCAGTACTTC. The J gene is TRBJ2-5, the V gene TRBV19, with TRBD1 matching over 8 bases. Losses at the gene ends were 5 bases for V and 5 bases for J; bases not matched to a gene: 10. The CDR3 covers 15 residues. In germline, CDR1 is LNHDA, CDR2 SQIVND (reference sequence).

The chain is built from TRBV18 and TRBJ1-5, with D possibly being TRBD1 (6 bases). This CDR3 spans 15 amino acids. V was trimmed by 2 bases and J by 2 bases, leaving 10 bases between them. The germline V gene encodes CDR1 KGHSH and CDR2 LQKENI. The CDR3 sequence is CASSPATGGNQPQHF. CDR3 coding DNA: TGTGCCAGCTCACCAGCGACAGGAGGCAATCAGCCCCAGCATTTT.